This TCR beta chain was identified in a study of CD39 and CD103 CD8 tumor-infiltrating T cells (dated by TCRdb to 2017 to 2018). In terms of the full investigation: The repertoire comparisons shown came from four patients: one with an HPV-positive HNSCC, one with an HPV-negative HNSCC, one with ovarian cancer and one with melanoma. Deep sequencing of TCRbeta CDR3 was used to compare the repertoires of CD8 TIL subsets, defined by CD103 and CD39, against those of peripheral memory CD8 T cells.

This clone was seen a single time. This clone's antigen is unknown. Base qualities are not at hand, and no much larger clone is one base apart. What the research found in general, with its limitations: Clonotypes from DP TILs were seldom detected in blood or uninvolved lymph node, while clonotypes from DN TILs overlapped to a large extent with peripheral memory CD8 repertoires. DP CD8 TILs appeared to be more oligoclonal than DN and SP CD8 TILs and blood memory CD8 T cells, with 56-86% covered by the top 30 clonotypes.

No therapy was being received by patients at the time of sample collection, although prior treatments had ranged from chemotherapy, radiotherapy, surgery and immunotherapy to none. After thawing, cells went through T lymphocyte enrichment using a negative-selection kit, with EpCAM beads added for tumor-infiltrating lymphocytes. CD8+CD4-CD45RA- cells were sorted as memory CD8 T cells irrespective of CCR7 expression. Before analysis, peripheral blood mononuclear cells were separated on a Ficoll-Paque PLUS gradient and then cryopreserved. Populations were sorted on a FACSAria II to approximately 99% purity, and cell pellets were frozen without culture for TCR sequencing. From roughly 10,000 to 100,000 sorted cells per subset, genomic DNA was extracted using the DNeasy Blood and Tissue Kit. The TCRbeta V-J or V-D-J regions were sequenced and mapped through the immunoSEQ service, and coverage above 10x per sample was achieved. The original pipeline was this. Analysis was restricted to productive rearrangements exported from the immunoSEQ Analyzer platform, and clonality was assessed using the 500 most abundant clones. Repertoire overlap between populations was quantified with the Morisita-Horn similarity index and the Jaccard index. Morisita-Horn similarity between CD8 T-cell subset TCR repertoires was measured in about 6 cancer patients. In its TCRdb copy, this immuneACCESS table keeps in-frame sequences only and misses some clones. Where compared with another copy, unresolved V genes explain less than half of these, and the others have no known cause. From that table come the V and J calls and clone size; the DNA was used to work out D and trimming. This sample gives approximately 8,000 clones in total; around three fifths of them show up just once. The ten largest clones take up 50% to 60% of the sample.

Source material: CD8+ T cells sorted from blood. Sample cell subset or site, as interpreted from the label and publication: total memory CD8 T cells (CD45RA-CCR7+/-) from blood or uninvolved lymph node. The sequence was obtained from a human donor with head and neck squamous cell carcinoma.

The CDR3 protein: CASRVLATGYNEQFF. In nucleotides, the sequence is TGTGCCAGCAGAGTCCTAGCGACGGGTTACAATGAGCAGTTCTTC. In this chain, TRBV2 is recombined with TRBJ2-1; a weak D assignment points to TRBD2 (6 bases agree). From the cysteine up to the phenylalanine, the CDR3 has a length of 15 residues. CDR3 DNA is the only sequence kept; it has 45 bases, read in frame from the first base. CDR1 and CDR2 were assigned from the germline V gene as SNHLY and FYNNEI. A distance of 16 bases separates the germline ends of V and J, which lose 6 bases and 4 bases respectively.